The 4 T cell receptor beta chains below come from one sample, sequenced in a study of early T cells in non-severe SARS-CoV-2 infection. Via MiXCR, TCRdb re-called the 5' RACE reads, giving one row per CDR3 protein. The table includes about 49,000 distinct CDR3 sequences, about 4.1% detected once. The material sequenced was whole blood. These receptors were collected from an adult who was a healthcare worker with PCR-confirmed SARS-CoV-2 infection or an uninfected control (not recorded which).

This clonotype was counted a few times. The chain joins TRBV7-2 to TRBJ2-5; 10 bases are shared with TRBD1. V gave up 5 bases and J gave up 2 bases; unmatched junction bases: 8. Germline CDR1 SGHTA, CDR2 FQGNSA. The CDR3 is made up of 16 amino acids. The CDR3 region has the DNA TGTGCCAGCAGCGCCTTCGGGACAGGGGTTCAAGAGACCCAGTACTTC. Its translation: CASSAFGTGVQETQYF.

This clonotype was detected ten times or more. The V gene is TRBV6-2 or TRBV6-3, the J gene TRBJ2-7, with TRBD2 matching over 8 bases. The CDR3 runs 15 residues. CDR1 and CDR2 from the germline V gene are MNHEY and SVGEGT. After removal of 2 bases from V and 6 bases from J, the junction contained 9 bases not matched to a gene. Here the CDR3 reads CASSYPAGDTVEQYF. The CDR3 nucleotides read TGTGCCAGCAGTTACCCAGCGGGAGACACTGTCGAGCAGTACTTC.

This clonotype was recorded a few times. The chain combines TRBV24-1 with TRBJ2-1, with D hard to call. From germline, CDR1 is KGHDR and CDR2 SFDVKD. V lost 3 bases, J lost 6 bases, and 5 bases lay in between. This CDR3 has 12 residues. DNA of the CDR3: TGTGCCACCAGTGATGACCTCAATGAGCAGTTCTTC. Translated, it gives CATSDDLNEQFF.

This clonotype was counted between two and nine times. The chain links TRBV27 to TRBJ1-6; D uncertain. V lost 7 bases and J lost 0, with 4 bases in between. The CDR3 extends over 13 amino acids. The V gene's germline CDR1 is MNHEY and CDR2 SMNVEV (reference sequence). The CDR3 region is CASKSSYNSPLHF. The CDR3 DNA follows: TGTGCCAGCAAAAGCTCCTATAATTCACCCCTCCACTTT.